This T cell receptor beta chain was sequenced in a study of T cells expressing NK-cell markers (dated by TCRdb to the early 2020s). For the wider study: Three sorted T-cell subsets (CD3+CD56+NKG2C+, CD3+CD56+NKG2C- and CD3+CD56-NKG2C+) from eight donors had their TCR beta-chain repertoires profiled. The libraries were sequenced on Illumina HiSeq 2000/2500, MiSeq or NextSeq, producing 2 x 150 bp reads. Among the eight sequenced donors, seven were HCMV-seropositive and one was HCMV-seronegative. Randomly selected healthy volunteers, three men and five women, were used as the eight sequenced donors.

HCMV serostatus was determined by detecting HCMV-specific IgG in serum with a commercial ELISA kit. Peripheral blood mononuclear cells were isolated from blood by Ficoll density gradient centrifugation. Sequencing relied on an Illumina HiSeq 2000. The TCR beta cDNA libraries were made using 5'RACE template switching, a step that added both a universal primer site and unique molecular identifiers. cDNA synthesis was primed from the TCR beta constant segment and was followed by two successive PCR amplification steps. The authors processed their data as follows. MIGEC handled demultiplexing of the reads and grouping by UMI, while MiTCR was used to assemble and quantify clonotypes. To remove erroneous sequences, TCR cDNA sequences were retained only when supported by two or more reads. The tcR package was used for downstream repertoire analysis, and clonotypes were matched across fractions by CDR3 nucleotide sequence plus V segment. VDJmatch was used to annotate antigen specificity against VDJdb, with one amino acid substitution in CDR3 permitted. One entry per CDR3 protein sequence results from the TCRdb reprocessing of the reads, with DNA left out. These V and J calls rely on TCRdb rather than the paper's analysis. The sample table holds 500,000 or so distinct CDR3 sequences. The ten top clones hold about 3.6% of the sample.

On the study overall, not on this receptor specifically: Those dominant clonotypes were again the most abundant among CD3+CD56-NKG2C+ cells in a handful of donors, at roughly 28.3-65%. In a handful of donors, the dominant CD3+CD56+NKG2C+ clonotypes ranked among the top 10 CD8+ clonotypes, making up about 1.0-8% of CD8+ T cells. Whether the expanded NKG2C-expressing T cell clones were specific for HCMV antigens remained unclear.

A note on this clonotype: Its antigen is still unknown.

Measured from the cysteine to the phenylalanine, the CDR3 is 18 residues long. DNA is not recorded here. The germline V gene (reference sequence) gives CDR1 as LGHDT and CDR2 as YNNKEL. The sample comprised blood T cells: a sorted CD56 or NKG2C T cell subset, CD4+ or CD8+ T cells, or bulk PBMC T cells (not recorded which). The chain links TRBV3-1 with TRBJ2-6; TCRdb picks TRBD1, but there is no DNA to check that call. The receptor's source is a man younger than 30 in good health. Donor details come from another sample of the same person, matched by shared clones. The CDR3 sequence is CASSLIAGTGTGANVLTF.